This TCR beta chain was recovered during a study of T cells in localized non-small cell lung cancer. Study conclusions and caveats: Sequence data derive from only one tumor region, so heterogeneity remains possible. When the top 100 tumor clones were examined, a median roughly 62 of them also appeared in the adjacent lung, which was paired and uninvolved. Uninvolved adjacent lung had higher T cell clonality than tumor and all other tissues. Among blood samples, higher T cell density accompanied longer overall survival.

On this clone itself: Its antigen is as yet unknown.

The protocol was immunoSEQ multiplex PCR, while the TCRdb copy is restricted to in-frame clones and leaves out a portion. The sample includes 20,000 to 25,000 clones, more than 75% of them seen just once. This CDR3 is built from 15 residues. CDR1 and CDR2 (germline): SGHRS, YFSETQ. J gave up 5 bases and V 4 bases, and 11 bases lay outside the gene matches. The sequencing used PBMCs, collected before any cancer treatment. This TCR was recovered from a man aged 35 to 69 with stage II squamous cell lung carcinoma. The chain has TRBV5-1 and TRBJ1-1, with TRBD1 identical over 7 bases. The CDR3 coding sequence is TGCGCCAGCAGCCCCACACAAGGGGGCGAGACTGAAGCTTTCTTT. Translating gives CASSPTQGGETEAFF. The complete variable domain, with remaining parts taken from reference TRBV5-1 and TRBJ1-1, reads KAGVTQTPRYLIKTRGQQVTLSCSPISGHRSVSWYQQTPGQGLQFLFEYFSETQRNKGNFPGRFSGRQFSNSRSEMNVSTLELGDSALYLCASSPTQGGETEAFFGQGTRLTVV.